What follows are 15 T cell receptor beta chains derived from one specimen sequenced in a study of spatial heterogeneity in lung cancer. Study-wide findings and caveats: Tumor mutation counts were tracked by expanded intratumoral alpha and beta TCR counts.

One entry per CDR3 protein results from TCRdb running MiXCR on the 5' RACE reads. The sample includes over 4,500 distinct CDR3 sequences, 31% of them seen just once. As to time point: sample taken at primary tumor resection. For these TCRs, the target antigens are not known. Sample: lung tumor tissue, taken at surgery. All receptors derive from a male donor with early-stage non-small cell lung cancer.

The V call is TRBV20-1, the J call TRBJ2-5; D may be TRBD1 (6 bases). Trimming removed 4 bases at V and 5 bases at J, with 14 bases between. There are 13 residues in the CDR3. Looked up from germline, CDR1 is DFQATT and CDR2 is SNEGSKA (reference sequence). The DNA of the CDR3 is TGCAGTGCTAAAAGGACAAGGGGGGAGACCCAGTACTTC. This codes for CSAKRTRGETQYF.

Note on this clonotype: Possible read error: a much larger clone is one base away. This chain links TRBV7-8 with TRBJ2-3; no reliable D call. There are 11 residues in the CDR3. Per the germline V gene, CDR1 is SGHVS and CDR2 is FQNEAQ. CDR3 DNA sequence: TGTGTCAGCAGCAAGCAAGATACGCAGTATTTT. This codes for CVSSKQDTQYF.

This clonotype is judged medium-sized. The chain couples TRBV7-2 to TRBJ2-1; 9 nucleotides align to TRBD2. The junction had 6 bases not matched to a gene; V was cut back by 5 bases and J by 4 bases. The CDR3 is 15 residues long. Germline loops: CDR1 SGHTA, CDR2 FQGNSA. The CDR3 DNA reads TGTGCCAGCAGCCGTTCTAGCGGGGCTTACAATGAGCAGTTCTTC. It translates to CASSRSSGAYNEQFF.

In its sample, this clonotype is medium-sized. The rearrangement joins TRBV6-5 to TRBJ2-2, with no clear D. Germline loops: CDR1 MNHEY, CDR2 SVGAGI. The CDR3 covers 13 residues. V was shortened by 2 bases and J by 7 bases, with 8 bases between the two germline ends. CDR3 sequence reads: CASSYRVSGELFF. The DNA of the CDR3 is TGTGCCAGCAGTTACCGAGTTAGCGGGGAGCTGTTTTTT.

This rearrangement joins TRBV11-2 to TRBJ2-2, with TRBD2 matching 13 bases. The V and J ends lost 5 bases and 5 bases, in that order; junction bases with no gene match: 5. Germline values: CDR1 SGHAT, CDR2 FQNNGV. This CDR3 comprises 16 residues. This chain's CDR3 is CASSLRTSGSTGELFF. CDR3 DNA sequence: TGTGCCAGCAGCCTAAGGACTAGCGGGAGTACCGGGGAGCTGTTTTTT.

This clonotype rates as medium-sized (0.01 to 0.1%). The chain has TRBV6-6 and TRBJ2-7; TRBD1 matches at 7 bases. The CDR3 runs to 14 residues. Trimming at V came to 5 bases and at J to 3 bases, leaving 7 bases not matched to a gene. CDR1 is MNHNY and CDR2 is SVGAGI in the germline V gene (reference sequence). The CDR3 protein is CASSTNWDSYEQYF. DNA for the CDR3: TGTGCCAGCAGTACGAACTGGGACAGCTACGAGCAGTACTTC.

Of note for this clonotype: At one of its ends the junction is not consistent with the germline gene, which may arise from a read error. The chain carries TRBV12-3 or TRBV12-4 and TRBJ2-7, with D possibly being TRBD2 (6 bases). The CDR3 spans 12 residues. The CDR3 DNA follows: TGTGCCAGTAGTTCGGGGGTTCGGGAGCAGTACTTC. It codes for CASSSGVREQYF.

This chain links TRBV20-1 with TRBJ1-6, with a tentative D call TRBD1 (6 bases). Germline loops: CDR1 DFQATT, CDR2 SNEGSKA (reference sequence). V was cut by 0 bases and J by 9 bases, with 15 bases left in between. This CDR3 has 15 residues. CDR3 coding DNA: TGCAGTGCTAGAGATCCGCACAGGGAGAGTTCACCCCTCCACTTT. Amino acids: CSARDPHRESSPLHF.

The chain uses TRBV12-3 or TRBV12-4 and TRBJ2-7, with 9 bases matching TRBD2. This CDR3 is built from 18 residues. V lost 4 bases to trimming and J lost 0 bases; unmatched junction nucleotides: 13. The DNA for the CDR3 is TGTGCCAGCAGTTCCACGTCCCCGACTAGCGGAATCTCCTACGAGCAGTACTTC. Its translation: CASSSTSPTSGISYEQYF.

In this sample, this clonotype turned up once. The chain couples TRBV20-1 to TRBJ1-1, with TRBD1 identical over 10 bases. Germline V gives CDR1 DFQATT, CDR2 SNEGSKA (reference sequence). Losses at the gene ends were 6 bases for V and 4 bases for J; bases not matched to a gene: 8. The length of the CDR3 is 14 residues. Here the CDR3 reads CSASTGQGVTEAFF. The CDR3 nucleotides are TGCAGTGCCAGCACAGGACAGGGGGTCACTGAAGCTTTCTTT.

Sample share makes this clonotype medium-sized. The chain carries TRBV7-2 and TRBJ2-2, with a weak D call TRBD1 (6 bases). Germline V gives CDR1 SGHTA, CDR2 FQGNSA. The CDR3 consists of 16 residues. V lost 4 bases and J lost 4, with 16 bases in between. The CDR3 here is CASSSRDIRLTGELFF. The CDR3 bases are TGTGCCAGCAGCTCACGGGACATCCGTCTCACCGGGGAGCTGTTTTTT.

This clonotype is labeled medium-sized. This rearrangement joins TRBV28 to TRBJ2-7; weak D call: TRBD1 (6 bases). Trimming cost V 5 bases and J 2 bases, with 13 bases left between them. The CDR3 runs to 14 residues. Germline lookup yields CDR1 MDHEN and CDR2 SYDVKM. The CDR3 sequence: CASSRRGRAYEQYF. The CDR3 nucleotides are TGTGCCAGCAGTCGCAGGGGACGGGCCTACGAGCAGTACTTC. Combining the CDR3 with reference TRBV28 and TRBJ2-7 gives the whole variable domain DVKVTQSSRYLVKRTGEKVFLECVQDMDHENMFWYRQDPGLGLRLIYFSYDVKMKEKGDIPEGYSVSREKKERFSLILESASTNQTSMYLCASSRRGRAYEQYFGPGTRLTVT.

J is TRBJ1-5 and V is TRBV28; no definite D call. Germline V lookup: CDR1 MDHEN, CDR2 SYDVKM. This CDR3 has 12 amino acids. V was cut by 6 bases and J by 6 bases, with 9 bases left in between. Here the CDR3 DNA reads TGTGCCAGCAGGGGGTACGGTCAGCCCCAGCATTTT. As protein: CASRGYGQPQHF.

In its sample, this clonotype is medium-sized. The rearrangement uses TRBV28 and TRBJ1-6; D gene ambiguous. The V gene's germline CDR1 is MDHEN and CDR2 SYDVKM. This CDR3 spans 12 amino acids. Trimming pared 4 bases from V and 14 bases from J, leaving 12 bases between. The CDR3: CASSSPRVSLHF. The CDR3 nucleotides are TGTGCCAGCAGTTCCCCAAGGGTGTCCCTCCACTTT.

Only a few counts were recorded for this clonotype. J is TRBJ2-1 and V is TRBV2, with D possibly matching TRBD1 (5 bases). CDR1 SNHLY and CDR2 FYNNEI come from the germline V gene. The CDR3 covers 13 residues. With 7 bases removed from V and 5 bases from J, the gap between germline ends came to 12 bases. The CDR3 nucleotides are TGTGCCAGCAAGCAAACCAGGGACAATGAGCAGTTCTTC. Its translation: CASKQTRDNEQFF.